The entry below gives a single T cell receptor (beta chain) sequence along with its context. Per the germline V gene, CDR1 is MNHEY and CDR2 is SMNVEV (reference sequence). The CDR3 contains 15 residues. The J segment lost 9 bases and the V segment lost 2 bases, leaving 10 bases of the junction unmatched. The sample is drawn from a study of blood T cells in healthy people across ages. Study summary: Template switching retrieved approximately one barcoded beta molecule for each two T cells.

Alongside a J-beta primer mix, a sample-barcoded 5' primer served in a second PCR lasting about 7 to 11 cycles. Via MiXCR, TCRdb re-called the 5' RACE reads, giving one row per CDR3 protein. The sample lists 730,000 or so distinct CDR3 sequences; roughly 44% were seen once. The TCR comes from a woman aged 55-70 years in good health. The chain employs TRBV27 and TRBJ1-5, with 7 bases aligning to TRBD1. The sequenced sample was blood. The CDR3 spells CASSLAGTASWPQHF. In nucleotides, the CDR3 is TGTGCCAGCAGTTTAGCAGGGACAGCATCATGGCCCCAGCATTTT.